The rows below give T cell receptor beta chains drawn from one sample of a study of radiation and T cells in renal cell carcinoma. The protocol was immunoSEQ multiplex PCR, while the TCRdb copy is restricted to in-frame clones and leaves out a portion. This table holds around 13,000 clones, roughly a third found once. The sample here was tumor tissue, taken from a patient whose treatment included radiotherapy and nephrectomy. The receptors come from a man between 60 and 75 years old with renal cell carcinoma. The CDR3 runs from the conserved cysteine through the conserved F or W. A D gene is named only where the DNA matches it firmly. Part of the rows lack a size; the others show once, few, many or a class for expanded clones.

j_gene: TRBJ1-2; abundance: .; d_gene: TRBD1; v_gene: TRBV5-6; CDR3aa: CASSFPPPTGERYGYTF; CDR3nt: TGTGCCAGCAGCTTTCCACCCCCGACAGGGGAAAGGTATGGCTACACCTTC
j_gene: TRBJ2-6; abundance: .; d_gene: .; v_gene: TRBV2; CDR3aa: CASSPTEANVLTF; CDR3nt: TGTGCCAGCAGTCCAACAGAGGCCAACGTCCTGACTTTC
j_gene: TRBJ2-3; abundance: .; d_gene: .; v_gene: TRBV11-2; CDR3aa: CASSLGGADTQYF; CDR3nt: TGTGCCAGCAGCTTAGGGGGGGCAGATACGCAGTATTTT
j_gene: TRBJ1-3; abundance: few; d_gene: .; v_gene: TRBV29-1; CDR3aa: CSVTESGNTIYF; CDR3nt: TGCAGCGTGACAGAGTCTGGAAACACCATATATTTT
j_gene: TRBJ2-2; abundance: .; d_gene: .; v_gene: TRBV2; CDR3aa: CASIRNAMSGELFF; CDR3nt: TGTGCCAGCATTCGGAATGCGATGTCCGGGGAGCTGTTTTTT
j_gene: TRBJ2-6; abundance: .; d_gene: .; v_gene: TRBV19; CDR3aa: CASSISGLPGGANVLTF; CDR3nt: TGTGCCAGTAGTATTTCTGGGCTCCCTGGGGGGGCCAACGTCCTGACTTTC
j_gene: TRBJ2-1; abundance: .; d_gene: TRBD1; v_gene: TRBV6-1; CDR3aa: CASSEEDRAYNEQFF; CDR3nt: TGTGCCAGCAGTGAAGAGGACAGGGCCTACAATGAGCAGTTCTTC
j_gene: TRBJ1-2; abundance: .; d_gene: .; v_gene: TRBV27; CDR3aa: CASTTYRQETSYGYTF; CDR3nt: TGTGCCAGCACTACTTATAGGCAGGAAACAAGCTATGGCTACACCTTC
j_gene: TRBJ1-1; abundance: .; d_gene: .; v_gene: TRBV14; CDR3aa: CASSQLSHTEAFF; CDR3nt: TGTGCCAGCAGTCAACTAAGCCACACTGAAGCTTTCTTT
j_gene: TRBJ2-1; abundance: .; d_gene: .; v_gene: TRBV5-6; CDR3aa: CASSVTGLSHEQFF; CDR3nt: TGTGCCAGCAGCGTTACAGGGTTGTCCCATGAGCAGTTCTTC
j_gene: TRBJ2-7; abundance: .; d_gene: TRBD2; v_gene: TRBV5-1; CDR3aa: CASSPRGGEQYF; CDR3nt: TGCGCCAGCAGCCCCCGGGGGGGCGAGCAGTACTTC
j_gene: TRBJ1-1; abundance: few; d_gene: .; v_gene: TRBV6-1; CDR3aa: CASSEVTVNTEAFF; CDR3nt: TGTGCCAGCAGTGAAGTAACAGTGAACACTGAAGCTTTCTTT
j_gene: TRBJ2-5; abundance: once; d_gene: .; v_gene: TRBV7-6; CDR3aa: CASSLGAGQETQYF; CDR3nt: TGTGCCAGCAGCTTAGGGGCCGGTCAAGAGACCCAGTACTTC
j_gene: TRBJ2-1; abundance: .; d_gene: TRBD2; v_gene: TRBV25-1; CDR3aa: CASSLAGGWNEQFF; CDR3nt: TGTGCCAGCAGTCTAGCGGGAGGGTGGAATGAGCAGTTCTTC
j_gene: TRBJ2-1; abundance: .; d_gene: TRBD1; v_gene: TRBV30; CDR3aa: CAWSPGTGGNEQFF; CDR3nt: TGTGCCTGGAGTCCCGGGACAGGGGGGAATGAGCAGTTCTTC
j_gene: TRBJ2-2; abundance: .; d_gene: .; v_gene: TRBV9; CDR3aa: CASSVEDTGELFF; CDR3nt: TGTGCCAGCAGCGTAGAAGATACCGGGGAGCTGTTTTTT
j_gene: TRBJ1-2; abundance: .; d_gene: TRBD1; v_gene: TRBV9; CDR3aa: CASRIGQGDNYGYTF; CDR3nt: TGTGCCAGCAGGATTGGACAGGGGGATAACTATGGCTACACCTTC
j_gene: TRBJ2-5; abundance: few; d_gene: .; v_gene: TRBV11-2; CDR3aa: CASSLEGGLQETQYF; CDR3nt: TGTGCCAGCAGCTTAGAAGGGGGACTACAAGAGACCCAGTACTTC